These 23 T cell receptor beta chains were sequenced from one sample in a study of siplizumab effects on memory and regulatory T cells. Using immunoSEQ multiplex PCR, the repertoire was profiled, and TCRdb retains in-frame clones only, with some absent. The sample includes just over 50,000 clones, approximately 97% of them seen just once. The sequenced sample was naive CD4+ T cells sorted from blood. The receptors derive from a human donor in good health.

This chain connects TRBV2 to TRBJ2-3, with D tentatively TRBD2 (6 bases). Trimming took off 9 bases at V and 2 bases at J, with 15 bases between the two ends. From germline, CDR1 is SNHLY and CDR2 FYNNEI. The CDR3 loop spans 14 amino acids. CDR3 residues: CASWRGGVTDTQYF. In DNA form, the CDR3 reads TGTGCCAGTTGGCGAGGCGGGGTCACAGATACGCAGTATTTT. Together with reference TRBV2 and TRBJ2-3, the CDR3 gives the full variable domain: EPEVTQTPSHQVTQMGQEVILRCVPISNHLYFYWYRQILGQKVEFLVSFYNNEISEKSEIFDDQFSVERPDGSNFTLKIRSTKLEDSAMYFCASWRGGVTDTQYFGPGTRLTVL.

This sequence joins TRBV29-1 and TRBJ2-7; D possibly corresponds to TRBD1 (5 bases). The germline V gene encodes CDR1 SQVTM and CDR2 ANQGSEA. V shed 4 bases and J shed 1 base, with 20 bases lying between them. There are 16 residues in the CDR3. CDR3 protein: CSVALLGAQNSYEQYF. The CDR3, as DNA: TGCAGCGTTGCCCTCCTTGGGGCACAAAATTCCTACGAGCAGTACTTC.

This chain uses TRBV5-4 with TRBJ2-1; TRBD2 matches at 8 bases. J was trimmed by 12 bases and V by 4 bases; bases with no gene match: 3. The CDR3 length is 11 residues. CDR1 and CDR2 from the germline V gene are SGHNT and YYREEE (reference sequence). In DNA form, the CDR3 reads TGTGCCAGCAGCCCGGGGGGGAGGCAGTTCTTC. It specifies CASSPGGRQFF. Full variable domain (missing parts from reference TRBV5-4 and TRBJ2-1): ETGVTQSPTHLIKTRGQQVTLRCSSQSGHNTVSWYQQALGQGPQFIFQYYREEENGRGNFPPRFSGLQFPNYSSELNVNALELDDSALYLCASSPGGRQFFGPGTRLTVL.

The chain joins TRBV7-3 to TRBJ2-3; D gene unclear. V lost 5 bases and J lost 4, with 10 bases in between. CDR1 SGHTA and CDR2 FQGTGA come from the germline V gene. The CDR3 spans 13 residues. CDR3 sequence reads: CASSPRSADTQYF. CDR3 bases: TGTGCCAGCAGCCCCCGGAGCGCAGATACGCAGTATTTT.

V usage is TRBV7-6 and J usage is TRBJ2-2, with TRBD2 matching over 12 bases. The CDR3 runs to 16 residues. The J segment lost 4 bases and the V segment lost 5 bases, leaving 5 bases of the junction unmatched. Per the germline V gene, CDR1 is SGHVS and CDR2 is FNYEAQ. The CDR3 DNA reads as TGTGCCAGCAGCGGGCTAGCGGGAGGGCCCACCGGGGAGCTGTTTTTT. Its protein is CASSGLAGGPTGELFF.

V and J are TRBV7-2 and TRBJ2-7; possibly TRBD1 for D (6 bases). The germline V gene encodes CDR1 SGHTA and CDR2 FQGNSA. V lost 4 bases and J 3 bases, leaving 22 bases between the germline ends. The CDR3 consists of 17 residues. DNA of the CDR3: TGTGCCAGCAGCTACAGGGTTGGTCGGGGACCTTACTACGAGCAGTACTTC. Translating gives CASSYRVGRGPYYEQYF.

V usage is TRBV19 and J usage is TRBJ2-2; 8 positions agree with TRBD2. Germline CDR1 reads LNHDA; CDR2 reads SQIVND (reference sequence). With 8 bases clipped from V and 4 bases from J, the junction kept 6 bases outside the gene matches. The CDR3 is 14 residues long. For the CDR3, the DNA is TGTGCCAGTTTCGGGGGGGCAGGCACCGGGGAGCTGTTTTTT. Translated, it gives CASFGGAGTGELFF.

This chain links TRBV9 with TRBJ1-2; D is perhaps TRBD1 (6 bases). Trimming shortened V by 3 bases and J by 2 bases, and 11 bases separated the two germline ends. Germline CDR1 reads SGDLS; CDR2 reads YYNGEE. This CDR3 spans 14 amino acids. The CDR3 region is CASSAGRGNYGYTF. The CDR3 nucleotides are TGTGCCAGCAGCGCCGGCAGGGGAAACTATGGCTACACCTTC. The whole variable domain, filled in from reference TRBV9 and TRBJ1-2, reads DSGVTQTPKHLITATGQRVTLRCSPRSGDLSVYWYQQSLDQGLQFLIQYYNGEERAKGNILERFSAQQFPDLHSELNLSSLELGDSALYFCASSAGRGNYGYTFGSGTRLTVV.

The chain links TRBV7-2 to TRBJ2-2; D call uncertain. This CDR3 contains 14 residues. Germline lookup yields CDR1 SGHTA and CDR2 FQGNSA. V was trimmed by 1 base and J by 0 bases, leaving 3 bases between them. The CDR3 is CASSLGSNTGELFF. The DNA of the CDR3 is TGTGCCAGCAGCTTAGGATCGAACACCGGGGAGCTGTTTTTT.

The CDR3 is CASSTEHNSPLHF. The CDR3 DNA sequence: TGTGCCAGTTCGACAGAGCATAATTCACCCCTCCACTTT. V gene TRBV18 combines with J gene TRBJ1-6, with D possibly matching TRBD1 (5 bases). Trimming shortened V by 9 bases and J by 5 bases, and 11 bases separated the two germline ends. Germline loops: CDR1 KGHSH, CDR2 LQKENI. The CDR3 runs 13 residues.

The rearrangement joins TRBV29-1 to TRBJ2-5; D unresolved. V lost 2 bases, J lost 4 bases, and 2 bases lay in between. The CDR3 sequence is 10 residues long. Per the germline V gene, CDR1 is SQVTM and CDR2 is ANQGSEA. The DNA of the CDR3 is TGCAGCGTTGAAAGAGAGACCCAGTACTTC. It codes for CSVERETQYF.

V gene TRBV6-5 combines with J gene TRBJ1-5, with a possible D match to TRBD1 (5 bases). CDR3 length equals 13 residues. Germline V lookup: CDR1 MNHEY, CDR2 SVGAGI. V lost 11 bases to trimming and J lost 1 base, with 12 bases between them. The CDR3 protein is CAATVGSNQPQHF. CDR3 in DNA: TGTGCCGCGACAGTAGGGAGCAATCAGCCCCAGCATTTT.

V gene TRBV6-6 combines with J gene TRBJ2-2, with D maybe TRBD2 (6 bases). V dropped 2 bases and J dropped 3 bases, with 10 bases sitting between them. Germline CDR1 and CDR2: MNHNY and SVGAGI (reference sequence). The CDR3 is 15 residues long. CDR3 sequence reads: CASSYGTGDTGELFF. CDR3 DNA: TGTGCCAGCAGTTACGGGACGGGAGACACCGGGGAGCTGTTTTTT.

The chain joins TRBV12-5 to TRBJ2-5, with 7 nucleotides matching TRBD1. CDR1 LGHNT and CDR2 FRNRAP come from the germline V gene. CDR3 length: 15 residues. V lost 6 bases to trimming and J lost 5 bases; unmatched junction nucleotides: 12. The CDR3 here is CASGSQTGARETQYF. DNA of the CDR3: TGTGCTAGTGGCTCTCAAACAGGGGCGCGGGAGACCCAGTACTTC.

This rearrangement joins TRBV18 to TRBJ2-1, with TRBD2 matching 8 bases. Germline V gene data show CDR1 as KGHSH and CDR2 as LQKENI. Trimming removed 0 bases from V and 0 bases from J; junction bases left unmatched: 4. This CDR3 spans 17 amino acids. CDR3 bases: TGTGCCAGCTCACCACCGACTAGCGCAAGCTCCTACAATGAGCAGTTCTTC. Its protein is CASSPPTSASSYNEQFF.

CDR3 sequence reads: CASSLLTDSEQYF. For the CDR3, the DNA is TGTGCCAGCAGCTTATTGACAGACTCAGAGCAGTACTTC. V and J are TRBV7-2 and TRBJ2-7; tentative D call: TRBD1 (5 bases). The CDR3 is 13 residues long. Trimming left V 2 bases short and J 7 bases short, with 12 bases between. Germline V gene data show CDR1 as SGHTA and CDR2 as FQGNSA.

V gene TRBV27 combines with J gene TRBJ2-7, with 10 bases lining up with TRBD2. Germline V gene data show CDR1 as MNHEY and CDR2 as SMNVEV (reference sequence). The CDR3 covers 14 residues. Losses at the gene ends were 5 bases for V and 1 base for J; bases not matched to a gene: 2. CDR3 in amino acids: CASSRTSGSYEQYF. The CDR3, as DNA: TGTGCCAGCAGTCGGACTAGCGGATCCTACGAGCAGTACTTC.

The chain combines TRBV6-5 with TRBJ2-7; tentatively, D is TRBD1 or TRBD2 (5 bases each). The germline gives CDR1 MNHEY, CDR2 SVGAGI. The germline V and J ends were trimmed by 9 bases and 3 bases, with 9 bases remaining between them. The CDR3 length is 11 residues. The CDR3 loop reads CASRDGYEQYF. DNA for the CDR3: TGTGCCAGTAGGGACGGCTACGAGCAGTACTTC.

The chain links TRBV7-9 to TRBJ2-2, with D maybe TRBD2 (7 bases). Germline lookup yields CDR1 SEHNR and CDR2 FQNEAQ (reference sequence). This CDR3 has 18 residues. The V end lost 0 bases, the J end lost 0 bases, and 14 bases lay between the germline ends. The CDR3 reads CASSLALGGAANTGELFF. CDR3 DNA sequence: TGTGCCAGCAGCTTAGCGCTTGGGGGGGCTGCGAACACCGGGGAGCTGTTTTTT.

The chain is built from TRBV28 and TRBJ1-4, with 9 nucleotides matching TRBD1. This CDR3 contains 15 residues. V trimming: 5 bases; J trimming: 0 bases; junction bases outside the gene matches: 1. Germline assignment: CDR1 MDHEN and CDR2 SYDVKM. The CDR3 nucleotides are TGTGCCAGCAGTCGGACAGGGGCAACTAATGAAAAACTGTTTTTT. It codes for CASSRTGATNEKLFF.

The V call is TRBV11-2, the J call TRBJ2-5, with unresolved D. The CDR3 has 12 amino acids. The germline V gene has CDR1 SGHAT and CDR2 FQNNGV. V was cut by 5 bases and J by 5 bases, with 9 bases left in between. This CDR3 is CASSPFSETQYF. Written as DNA, the CDR3 is TGTGCCAGCAGCCCGTTCTCGGAGACCCAGTACTTC.

This chain connects TRBV18 to TRBJ1-5; 8 nucleotides align to TRBD1. Germline loops: CDR1 KGHSH, CDR2 LQKENI. Trimming at V came to 3 bases and at J to 1 base, leaving 8 bases not matched to a gene. CDR3 length equals 17 residues. The CDR3 DNA follows: TGTGCCAGCTCACCTGGACAGGGAGGCGTAAGCAATCAGCCCCAGCATTTT. As protein: CASSPGQGGVSNQPQHF.

The chain couples TRBV7-9 to TRBJ2-3; 8 bases align to TRBD2. CDR1 is SEHNR, CDR2 FQNEAQ, per germline (reference sequence). The CDR3 sequence is 15 residues long. V shed 5 bases, J shed 2 bases, and the junction held 6 bases outside the gene matches. The CDR3 nucleotides read TGTGCCAGCAGCCCCGGGGGACTAGTCACAGATACGCAGTATTTT. Its protein is CASSPGGLVTDTQYF. Complete variable domain (other parts from reference TRBV7-9 and TRBJ2-3): DTGVSQNPRHKITKRGQNVTFRCDPISEHNRLYWYRQTLGQGPEFLTYFQNEAQLEKSRLLSDRFSAERPKGSFSTLEIQRTEQGDSAMYLCASSPGGLVTDTQYFGPGTRLTVL.